The 20 T cell receptor beta chains given below trace back to one sample, sequenced in a study of cytomegalovirus exposure and HLA in healthy donors. Primers: 60 Vbeta forward and 13 Jbeta reverse. Using immunoSEQ multiplex PCR, the repertoire was profiled, and TCRdb retains in-frame clones only, with some absent. Among over 200,000 clones listed, 85% were seen once. The sample consisted of PBMCs. These receptors were obtained from a human donor in good health.

The J gene is TRBJ2-2, the V gene TRBV7-8; tentative D call: TRBD1 (5 bases). Per the germline V gene, CDR1 is SGHVS and CDR2 is FQNEAQ. CDR3 length: 17 amino acids. Trimming pared 1 base from V and 5 bases from J, leaving 17 bases between. The DNA of the CDR3 is TGTGCCAGCAGCTTAGAGGAAGGCAGGGTCGGGACCGGGGAGCTGTTTTTT. Translating gives CASSLEEGRVGTGELFF.

The CDR3 DNA is TGCAGCCGGGGGGCTAGCGGCACGAAAGACGAGCAGTACTTC. Protein sequence: CSRGASGTKDEQYF. This chain joins TRBV29-1 and TRBJ2-7; D might be TRBD2 (7 bases). The V gene lost 8 bases and the J gene lost 5 bases, with 22 bases spanning the gap. The germline gives CDR1 SQVTM, CDR2 ANQGSEA. The CDR3 consists of 14 residues.

The chain recombines TRBV5-1 with TRBJ2-7, with 8 positions matching TRBD1. V lost 4 bases and J lost 4; bases outside the gene matches: 10. Per germline, CDR1 SGHRS and CDR2 YFSETQ. The CDR3 totals 15 residues. The CDR3 loop reads CASSPTGTGQYEQYF. CDR3 DNA sequence: TGCGCCAGCAGCCCGACCGGGACAGGTCAATACGAGCAGTACTTC.

This clone appeared a few times. The J gene is TRBJ1-1, the V gene TRBV4-2; possible D gene TRBD1, 5 bases. This CDR3 has 16 amino acids. V lost 0 bases to trimming and J lost 7 bases, with 18 bases between them. The germline V gene has CDR1 LGHNA and CDR2 YNFKEQ. CDR3 amino acids: CASSQEVGAAGNEAFF. The CDR3 DNA sequence: TGTGCCAGCAGCCAAGAGGTCGGGGCCGCGGGGAATGAAGCTTTCTTT.

The V gene is TRBV5-8, the J gene TRBJ2-7; 7 bases map to TRBD1. Germline V gene data show CDR1 as SGHTS and CDR2 as YDEGEE. V shed 0 bases, J shed 5 bases, and the junction held 5 bases outside the gene matches. This CDR3 contains 14 residues. The CDR3 loop is CASSLGEGADEQYF. The CDR3 DNA reads TGTGCCAGCAGCTTGGGAGAGGGGGCGGACGAGCAGTACTTC.

The J gene is TRBJ2-1, the V gene TRBV5-1; tentative D call: TRBD1 (6 bases). This CDR3 has 14 residues. Germline V gives CDR1 SGHRS, CDR2 YFSETQ. V shed 6 bases and J shed 7 bases, with 17 bases lying between them. CDR3 bases: TGCGCCAGCACCCTCGAGGTCCAGGGGAATGAGCAGTTCTTC. The encoded protein is CASTLEVQGNEQFF. The whole variable domain, remainder taken from reference TRBV5-1 and TRBJ2-1, is KAGVTQTPRYLIKTRGQQVTLSCSPISGHRSVSWYQQTPGQGLQFLFEYFSETQRNKGNFPGRFSGRQFSNSRSEMNVSTLELGDSALYLCASTLEVQGNEQFFGPGTRLTVL.

This clone has a single count. This chain links TRBV6-6 with TRBJ2-1, with 10 bases matching TRBD1. Germline CDR1 and CDR2: MNHNY and SVGAGI (reference sequence). The CDR3 is 14 residues long. V trimming: 5 bases; J trimming: 6 bases; junction bases outside the gene matches: 4. The CDR3 here is CASSRDRGPNEQFF. The CDR3 nucleotides are TGTGCCAGCAGTAGAGACAGGGGGCCCAATGAGCAGTTCTTC.

This clone occurred once. The chain couples TRBV6-5 to TRBJ2-7, with 9 bases fitting TRBD2. This CDR3 contains 14 residues. CDR1 and CDR2 from the germline V gene are MNHEY and SVGAGI. The V segment lost 6 bases and the J segment 7 bases; nucleotides outside the gene matches: 10. The CDR3 bases are TGTGCCAGCAGGCTGGCGGGAGGGCGGGGAGAGCAGTACTTC. Its translation: CASRLAGGRGEQYF.

The rearrangement uses TRBV9 and TRBJ2-7; the match to TRBD1 covers 10 bases. This CDR3 region has 14 residues. With 3 bases clipped from V and 2 bases from J, the junction kept 2 bases outside the gene matches. Germline V gene sequence: CDR1 SGDLS, CDR2 YYNGEE. CDR3 sequence reads: CASSGGQGTYEQYF. The DNA of the CDR3 is TGTGCCAGCAGCGGGGGACAGGGGACCTACGAGCAGTACTTC.

The J gene is TRBJ1-5, the V gene TRBV11-2; the D is unclear. Germline V gene lookup returns CDR1 SGHAT and CDR2 FQNNGV. The CDR3 has 13 amino acids. V was shortened by 5 bases and J by 3 bases, with 8 bases between the two germline ends. The CDR3 coding sequence is TGTGCCAGCAGCAATAACAACAATCAGCCCCAGCATTTT. This codes for CASSNNNNQPQHF.

The chain recombines TRBV4-1 with TRBJ1-5; unclear D gene. The CDR3 consists of 15 residues. The V and J ends lost 1 base and 1 base respectively, with 8 bases between them. Germline V gives CDR1 MGHRA, CDR2 YSYEKL. In DNA form, the CDR3 reads TGCGCCAGCAGCCAAGTTACGGGGAGCAATCAGCCCCAGCATTTT. Its protein product is CASSQVTGSNQPQHF.

The chain employs TRBV28 and TRBJ2-7; the match to TRBD2 covers 8 bases. The V gene end was trimmed by 7 bases and the J gene end by 3 bases; junction bases not matched to a gene: 8. Germline CDR1 and CDR2: MDHEN and SYDVKM. CDR3 length equals 14 residues. The CDR3 coding sequence is TGTGCCAGCAAGGGGACTAGACCGCTCTACGAGCAGTACTTC. Protein: CASKGTRPLYEQYF.

The V call is TRBV5-3, the J call TRBJ2-7; TRBD2 aligns across 11 bases. TRBV5-3 is given ORF status, its function remaining uncertain. The CDR3 spans 18 residues. J was trimmed by 6 bases and V by 0 bases; bases with no gene match: 14. Written as DNA, the CDR3 is TGTGCCAGAAGCTTGGAGTGGGCGCCGGTAGCGGGAGGGGGCGAGCAGTACTTC. Translated, it gives CARSLEWAPVAGGGEQYF.

The V and J genes are TRBV7-2 and TRBJ2-1, with D maybe TRBD2 (5 bases). CDR3 length: 13 amino acids. Germline V gives CDR1 SGHTA, CDR2 FQGNSA. V lost 4 bases, J lost 6 bases, and 10 bases lay in between. The CDR3 is CASSSAAVNEQFF. The CDR3 DNA sequence: TGTGCCAGCAGCTCAGCGGCTGTCAATGAGCAGTTCTTC.

CDR3: CASSFPGTYEQYF. CDR3 bases: TGTGCCAGCAGCTTTCCGGGTACCTACGAGCAGTACTTC. The V and J genes are TRBV7-8 and TRBJ2-7; D gene unclear. From germline, CDR1 is SGHVS and CDR2 FQNEAQ. CDR3 length: 13 residues. V gave up 3 bases and J gave up 2 bases, with 8 bases separating them.

This clone appeared a single time. The CDR3 coding sequence is TGTGCCAGCAGTGAAGCTGGGACAGGGTTCCTCGAGCAGTACTTC. Residues: CASSEAGTGFLEQYF. This rearrangement joins TRBV2 to TRBJ2-7, with 9 bases aligning to TRBD1. The CDR3 runs to 15 residues. J gave up 6 bases and V 0 bases, and 6 bases lay outside the gene matches. Looked up from germline, CDR1 is SNHLY and CDR2 is FYNNEI.

V is TRBV6-6 and J is TRBJ2-3, with no clear D. The CDR3 is 15 amino acids. With 7 bases removed from V and 4 bases from J, the gap between germline ends came to 18 bases. CDR1 is MNHNY, CDR2 SVGAGI, per germline (reference sequence). The CDR3 DNA is TGTGCCAGCACCACACTACTCGGGTGGGCAGATACGCAGTATTTT. Translating it yields CASTTLLGWADTQYF.

The chain couples TRBV6-6 to TRBJ2-1, with D uncertain. Germline V lookup: CDR1 MNHNY, CDR2 SVGAGI (reference sequence). This CDR3 comprises 13 residues. The V end lost 7 bases, the J end lost 6 bases, and 13 bases lay between the germline ends. The CDR3 DNA sequence: TGTGCCAGCAAGGAGTACGATGCCAATGAGCAGTTCTTC. This sequence encodes CASKEYDANEQFF.

The V call is TRBV7-9, the J call TRBJ2-7; a possible D gene is TRBD2 (5 bases). The CDR3 contains 13 residues. The V gene lost 0 bases and the J gene lost 5 bases, with 8 bases spanning the gap. Looked up from germline, CDR1 is SEHNR and CDR2 is FQNEAQ (reference sequence). The CDR3 loop reads CASSLAGSHEQYF. CDR3 sequence (DNA): TGTGCCAGCAGCTTAGCTGGGAGTCACGAGCAGTACTTC.

V usage is TRBV6-4 and J usage is TRBJ2-5; 7 bases align to TRBD2. Gene TRBJ2-7 matches the end of the DNA better, so the J call may be wrong. Germline V lookup: CDR1 MRHNA, CDR2 SNTAGT. The CDR3 covers 15 residues. The CDR3 DNA reads as TGTGCCAGCAGTGACTCGGGGGGGGTTCGCTACGAGCAGTACTTC. Amino acids: CASSDSGGVRYEQYF.